This T cell receptor beta chain was found in a study of T-cell reconstitution after alpha-beta-depleted transplantation in children. Study findings and constraints: Several hundred expanded graft clones reportedly gave rise to the alpha-beta T cells present about two months after transplant. There were some patients whose high TCRbeta diversity at day 60 came from surviving recipient T cells and thymic progenitors. T-cell counts and diversity were attributed mostly to newly produced T cells one year after transplant.

Unique molecular identifiers tagged the TCRbeta library. One entry per CDR3 protein results from TCRdb running MiXCR on the PCR reads. Of 490,000 or so distinct CDR3 sequences in the sample, about 10% were seen once. The CDR3 is 15 residues long. Trimming removed 3 bases at V and 5 bases at J, with 13 bases between. The germline CDR1 and CDR2 sequences are MGHRA and YSYEKL. This clonotype was recorded at least ten times. Its antigen is undetermined. V gene TRBV4-1 combines with J gene TRBJ1-4; D is unclear. This clonotype was sampled from a child aged 2 to 10 with inherited bone marrow failure, due to receive a stem cell transplant. The sample was PBMCs, taken before TCRalphabeta/CD19-depleted stem cell transplant. Here the CDR3 reads CASSHSGVGNEKLFF. CDR3 DNA: TGCGCCAGCAGCCACAGCGGGGTTGGGAATGAAAAACTGTTTTTT.